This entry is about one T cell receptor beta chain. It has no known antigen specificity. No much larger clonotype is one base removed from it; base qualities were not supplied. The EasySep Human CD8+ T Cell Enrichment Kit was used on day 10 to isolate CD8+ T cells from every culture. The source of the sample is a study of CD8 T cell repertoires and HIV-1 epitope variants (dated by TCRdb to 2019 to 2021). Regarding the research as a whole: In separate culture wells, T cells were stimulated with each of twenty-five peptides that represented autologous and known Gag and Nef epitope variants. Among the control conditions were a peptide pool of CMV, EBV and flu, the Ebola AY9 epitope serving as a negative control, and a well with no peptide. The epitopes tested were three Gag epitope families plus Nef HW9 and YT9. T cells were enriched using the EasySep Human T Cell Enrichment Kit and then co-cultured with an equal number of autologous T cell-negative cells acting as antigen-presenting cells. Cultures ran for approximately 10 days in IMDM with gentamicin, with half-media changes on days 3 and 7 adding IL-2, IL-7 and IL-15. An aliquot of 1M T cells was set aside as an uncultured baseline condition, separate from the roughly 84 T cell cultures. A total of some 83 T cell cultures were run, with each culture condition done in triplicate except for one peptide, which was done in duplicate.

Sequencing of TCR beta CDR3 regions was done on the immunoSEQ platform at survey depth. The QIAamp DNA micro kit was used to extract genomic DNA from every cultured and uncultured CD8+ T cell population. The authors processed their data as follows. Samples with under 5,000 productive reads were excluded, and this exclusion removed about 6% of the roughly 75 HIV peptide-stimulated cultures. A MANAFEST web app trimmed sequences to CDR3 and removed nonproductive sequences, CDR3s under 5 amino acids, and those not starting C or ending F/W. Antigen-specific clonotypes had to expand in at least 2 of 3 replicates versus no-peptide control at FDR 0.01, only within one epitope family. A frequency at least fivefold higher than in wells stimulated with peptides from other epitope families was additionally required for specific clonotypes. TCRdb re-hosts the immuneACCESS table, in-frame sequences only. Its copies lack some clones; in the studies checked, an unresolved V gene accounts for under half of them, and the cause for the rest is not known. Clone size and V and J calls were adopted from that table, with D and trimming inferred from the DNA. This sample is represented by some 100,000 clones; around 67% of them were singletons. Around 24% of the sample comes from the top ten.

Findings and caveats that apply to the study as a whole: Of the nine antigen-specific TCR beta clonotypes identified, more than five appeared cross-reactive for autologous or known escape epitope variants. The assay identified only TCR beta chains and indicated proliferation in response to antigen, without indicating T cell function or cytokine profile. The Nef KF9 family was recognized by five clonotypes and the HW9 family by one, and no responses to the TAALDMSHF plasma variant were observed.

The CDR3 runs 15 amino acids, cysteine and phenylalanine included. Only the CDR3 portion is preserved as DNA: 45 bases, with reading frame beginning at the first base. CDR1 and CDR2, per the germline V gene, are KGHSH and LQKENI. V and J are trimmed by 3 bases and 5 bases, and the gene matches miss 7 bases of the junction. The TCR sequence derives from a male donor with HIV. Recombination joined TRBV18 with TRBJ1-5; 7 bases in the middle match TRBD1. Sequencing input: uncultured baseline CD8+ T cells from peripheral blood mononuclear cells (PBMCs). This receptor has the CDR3 CASSPIRQGDQPQHF. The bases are TGTGCCAGCTCACCGATTAGACAGGGCGATCAGCCCCAGCATTTT.